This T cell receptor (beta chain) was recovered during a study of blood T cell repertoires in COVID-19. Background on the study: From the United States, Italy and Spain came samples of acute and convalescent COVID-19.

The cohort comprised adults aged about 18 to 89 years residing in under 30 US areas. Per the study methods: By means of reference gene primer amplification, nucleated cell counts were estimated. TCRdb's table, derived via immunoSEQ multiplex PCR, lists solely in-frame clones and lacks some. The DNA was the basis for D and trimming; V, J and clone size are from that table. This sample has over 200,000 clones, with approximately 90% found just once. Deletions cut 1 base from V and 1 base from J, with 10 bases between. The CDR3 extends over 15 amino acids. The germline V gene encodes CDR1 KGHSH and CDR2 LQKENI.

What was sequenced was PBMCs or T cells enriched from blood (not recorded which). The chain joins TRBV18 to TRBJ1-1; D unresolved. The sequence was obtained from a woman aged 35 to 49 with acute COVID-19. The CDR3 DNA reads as TGTGCCAGCTCACCACAGAGGGCGGGGAACACTGAAGCTTTCTTT. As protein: CASSPQRAGNTEAFF.